The 21 T cell receptor beta chains given below trace back to one sample, sequenced in a study of identifying expanded T cells in peripheral blood. Libraries were prepared by immunoSEQ multiplex PCR; TCRdb keeps only in-frame clonotypes and omits some of them. The data show over 100,000 clones, with about 88% seen just once and 7% to 9% held by the top ten. Material: blood. The receptors stem from a person aged 18 to 69 in good health.

The chain joins TRBV4-1 to TRBJ1-4, with 7 bases identical to TRBD1. J lost 6 bases, V lost 6 bases, and 13 bases had no gene match. CDR3 size: 16 residues. Germline loops: CDR1 MGHRA, CDR2 YSYEKL. The CDR3 region is CASREGQSNFDEKLFF. CDR3 in DNA: TGCGCCAGCAGAGAGGGACAGTCGAATTTTGATGAAAAACTGTTTTTT.

The J gene is TRBJ1-5, the V gene TRBV7-9, with D maybe TRBD1 (6 bases). Germline V gene lookup returns CDR1 SEHNR and CDR2 FQNEAQ (reference sequence). The CDR3 runs 14 residues. Trimming took off 5 bases at V and 6 bases at J, with 14 bases between the two ends. The CDR3 sequence is CASSPSGGSQPQHF. The CDR3, as DNA: TGTGCCAGCAGCCCGAGTGGGGGCAGTCAGCCCCAGCATTTT.

The chain recombines TRBV7-2 with TRBJ1-5, with 8 bases aligning to TRBD1. Germline trimming cut 3 bases from V and 3 bases from J; bases unmatched to any gene: 4. The CDR3 runs 15 residues. Germline V gene data show CDR1 as SGHTA and CDR2 as FQGNSA. CDR3 DNA: TGTGCCAGCAGCTTTTACAGGGGGAACAATCAGCCCCAGCATTTT. This sequence encodes CASSFYRGNNQPQHF.

This sequence joins TRBV2 and TRBJ1-5, with no clear D. The CDR3 length is 13 residues. CDR1 and CDR2 from the germline V gene are SNHLY and FYNNEI. Trimming shortened V by 6 bases and J by 4 bases, and 10 bases separated the two germline ends. The CDR3 nucleotides are TGTGCCAGCAGCGACGACGGAAATCAGCCCCAGCATTTT. Translated, it gives CASSDDGNQPQHF. Using reference TRBV2 and TRBJ1-5 for the parts outside the CDR3, the full variable domain is EPEVTQTPSHQVTQMGQEVILRCVPISNHLYFYWYRQILGQKVEFLVSFYNNEISEKSEIFDDQFSVERPDGSNFTLKIRSTKLEDSAMYFCASSDDGNQPQHFGDGTRLSIL.

The V call is TRBV5-4, the J call TRBJ1-3; TRBD1 might be the D (6 bases). CDR1 is SGHNT and CDR2 is YYREEE in the germline V gene (reference sequence). Trimming took off 4 bases at V and 9 bases at J, with 14 bases between the two ends. This CDR3 comprises 13 residues. The CDR3: CASSELGGGTIYF. The CDR3 DNA reads as TGTGCCAGCAGCGAGCTTGGGGGCGGCACCATATATTTT.

The chain combines TRBV4-1 with TRBJ2-3; 7 bases are shared with TRBD2. The CDR3 totals 17 residues. Germline V CDR1 and CDR2: MGHRA, YSYEKL. The trim removed 0 bases at V and 4 bases at J, leaving 10 bases unmatched. As DNA, the CDR3 is TGCGCCAGCAGCCAAGACCCCGGCGGCGGGAGATCAGATACGCAGTATTTT. Amino acids: CASSQDPGGGRSDTQYF.

The chain joins TRBV7-2 to TRBJ1-1; D call uncertain. Trimming shortened V by 3 bases and J by 2 bases, and 7 bases separated the two germline ends. Germline loops: CDR1 SGHTA, CDR2 FQGNSA. The CDR3 runs to 13 residues. The CDR3 bases are TGTGCCAGCAGCTTGGGATATAACACTGAAGCTTTCTTT. Protein product: CASSLGYNTEAFF.

The J gene is TRBJ2-1, the V gene TRBV5-1; D possibly corresponds to TRBD1 (7 bases). V shed 4 bases and J shed 6 bases, with 11 bases lying between them. Germline CDR1 reads SGHRS; CDR2 reads YFSETQ. The CDR3 totals 13 residues. CDR3 loop: CASSPQGGNEQFF. Written as DNA, the CDR3 is TGCGCCAGCAGCCCGCAGGGGGGCAATGAGCAGTTCTTC.

This chain connects TRBV5-4 to TRBJ1-3, with D possibly being TRBD1 (5 bases). This CDR3 is 13 amino acids long. The ends were cut back, 1 base at V and 9 bases at J, with 11 bases in the middle. Germline V gene lookup returns CDR1 SGHNT and CDR2 YYREEE (reference sequence). CDR3 coding DNA: TGTGCCAGCAGCTTGTCCGGGGGAGGCACCATATATTTT. Translating gives CASSLSGGGTIYF.

The chain couples TRBV5-1 to TRBJ2-2; no clear D. This CDR3 has 15 amino acids. Looked up from germline, CDR1 is SGHRS and CDR2 is YFSETQ. Trimming removed 0 bases at V and 0 bases at J, with 6 bases between. The chain's CDR3 is CASSLGQPNTGELFF. The CDR3 nucleotides are TGCGCCAGCAGCTTGGGTCAACCGAACACCGGGGAGCTGTTTTTT.

The CDR3 region has the DNA TGTGCCAGCAGGGCAGGGGAAGTCCAGCCCCAGCATTTT. Translation gives CASRAGEVQPQHF. This sequence joins TRBV2 and TRBJ1-5, with D perhaps matching TRBD1 (6 bases). Germline assignment: CDR1 SNHLY and CDR2 FYNNEI. The CDR3 sequence is 13 residues long. V was trimmed by 6 bases and J by 7 bases, leaving 13 bases between them.

This sequence joins TRBV14 and TRBJ1-1; TRBD1 agrees at 7 bases. The V gene end was trimmed by 3 bases and the J gene end by 6 bases; junction bases not matched to a gene: 10. Germline V gene lookup returns CDR1 SGHDN and CDR2 FVKESK. The CDR3 totals 15 residues. The CDR3 nucleotides are TGTGCCAGCAGCCACCAACCGGGACAGTACGCTGAAGCTTTCTTT. Residues: CASSHQPGQYAEAFF.

The chain couples TRBV28 to TRBJ2-1; 11 nucleotides match TRBD2. The germline CDR1 and CDR2 sequences are MDHEN and SYDVKM. V gave up 8 bases and J gave up 6 bases; unmatched junction bases: 3. The CDR3 extends over 13 amino acids. CDR3 sequence (DNA): TGTGCCAGCCTAGCGGGAGGCGGCAATGAGCAGTTCTTC. It specifies CASLAGGGNEQFF.

This clone was seen a few times. This chain's CDR3 is CASRYRALNSPLHF. Written as DNA, the CDR3 is TGTGCCAGCAGGTACAGGGCTCTCAATTCACCCCTCCACTTT. The V call is TRBV6-5, the J call TRBJ1-6, with D maybe TRBD1 (6 bases). Germline CDR1 MNHEY, CDR2 SVGAGI. The CDR3 totals 14 residues. The V gene lost 6 bases and the J gene lost 7 bases, with 13 bases spanning the gap.

This clone was counted once. The chain carries TRBV19 and TRBJ1-1, with D perhaps TRBD1 (6 bases). Germline V lookup: CDR1 LNHDA, CDR2 SQIVND (reference sequence). V was shortened by 3 bases and J by 6 bases, with 23 bases between the two germline ends. The CDR3 is 17 residues long. The CDR3 nucleotides read TGTGCCAGTAGTATCGGAACAGGGTGGGTAACGGTCGCTGAAGCTTTCTTT. Translated, it gives CASSIGTGWVTVAEAFF.

The chain uses TRBV19 and TRBJ2-2; D might be TRBD2 (6 bases). CDR1 is LNHDA and CDR2 is SQIVND in the germline V gene (reference sequence). The CDR3 loop spans 15 amino acids. Trimming took 5 bases from V and 3 from J, leaving 13 bases between them. This CDR3 reads CASSRPGRYTGELFF. Written as DNA, the CDR3 is TGTGCCAGTAGTCGACCCGGGAGATACACCGGGGAGCTGTTTTTT.

The genes are TRBV6-6 and TRBJ1-3, with D uncertain. Looked up from germline, CDR1 is MNHNY and CDR2 is SVGAGI (reference sequence). The V and J ends lost 6 bases and 0 bases respectively, with 9 bases between them. This CDR3 is built from 14 residues. CDR3 loop: CASRATASGNTIYF. The DNA for the CDR3 is TGTGCCAGCAGAGCGACCGCCTCTGGAAACACCATATATTTT.

In regard to this clone: At one end the junction does not follow the germline gene, possibly because of a read error. Other DNA sequences in this specimen translate into the identical CDR3. The chain is built from TRBV5-6 and TRBJ1-2, with no clear D. Germline loops: CDR1 SGHDT, CDR2 YYEEEE. The CDR3 is 14 residues long. The CDR3 loop reads CASSLVSANYGYTF. CDR3 DNA: TGTGCCAGCAGTTTGGTGTCTGCTAACTATGGCTACACCTTC.

The chain is built from TRBV25-1 and TRBJ1-4; 9 nucleotides agree with TRBD1. Per the germline V gene, CDR1 is MGHDK and CDR2 is SYGVNS. The V segment lost 3 bases and the J segment 6 bases; nucleotides outside the gene matches: 5. This CDR3 is built from 15 residues. The CDR3 DNA reads as TGTGCCAGCAGTGACTCGGGACAGGGAGATGAAAAACTGTTTTTT. This encodes CASSDSGQGDEKLFF. Together with reference TRBV25-1 and TRBJ1-4, the CDR3 gives the full variable domain: EADIYQTPRYLVIGTGKKITLECSQTMGHDKMYWYQQDPGMELHLIHYSYGVNSTEKGDLSSESTVSRIRTEHFPLTLESARPSHTSQYLCASSDSGQGDEKLFFGSGTQLSVL.

This chain uses TRBV9 with TRBJ2-7; D is uncertain. Germline values: CDR1 SGDLS, CDR2 YYNGEE. This CDR3 has 15 residues. The ends were cut back, 0 bases at V and 2 bases at J, with 12 bases in the middle. The CDR3 protein is CASSVASDKAYEQYF. As DNA, the CDR3 is TGTGCCAGCAGCGTAGCTTCAGATAAAGCCTACGAGCAGTACTTC.

In its sample, this clone was seen a few times. V is TRBV7-8 and J is TRBJ2-2; 8 nucleotides agree with TRBD2. Germline CDR1 reads SGHVS; CDR2 reads FQNEAQ. The CDR3 is 16 amino acids. The V and J ends lost 5 bases and 5 bases, in that order; junction bases with no gene match: 10. The CDR3 DNA sequence: TGTGCCAGCAGCCGGCGGGGGGAAGAGTTGACCGGGGAGCTGTTTTTT. This sequence encodes CASSRRGEELTGELFF.